This TCR beta chain was profiled in a study of OX40 agonist ivuxolimab in advanced cancers. Study summary: Earlier anti-PD-1, anti-PD-L1 or anti-CTLA-4 therapy was permitted; roughly 37% had received some.

Assay used: immunoSEQ multiplex PCR; TCRdb lists only in-frame clones, some missing. The data contain around 70,000 clones, about four fifths of them seen just once; the ten biggest clones take up around 6.7%. The sample was CD4+ or CD8+ T cells sorted from blood, taken in a trial of the OX40 agonist ivuxolimab. This receptor was identified in an adult with an advanced solid tumor such as melanoma, head and neck, liver or kidney cancer.

The CDR3 sequence is CASSQGPEAFF. The CDR3 bases are TGTGCCAGCAGCCAAGGGCCTGAAGCTTTCTTT. The rearrangement joins TRBV14 to TRBJ1-1, with D uncertain. The CDR3 consists of 11 residues. V lost 1 base to trimming and J lost 6 bases, with 3 bases between them. Germline-derived CDR1 and CDR2 are SGHDN and FVKESK.